This T cell receptor (beta chain) is from a study of blood T cell repertoires in COVID-19. Participants' own reports of clinical history determined their cohort assignment. Clones were read by immunoSEQ multiplex PCR, and TCRdb kept only the in-frame ones, dropping some. The sample shows 250,000 to 300,000 clones, approximately 89% of them seen only once. This TCR was sampled from a woman in her fifties or sixties who had recovered from COVID-19. Sequencing was performed on PBMCs or T cells enriched from blood (not recorded which).

CDR3 sequence reads: CASSPNSGSGYEQYF. The CDR3 DNA sequence: TGCGCCAGCAGCCCTAATAGCGGGAGTGGGTACGAGCAGTACTTC. J is TRBJ2-7 and V is TRBV5-1; 9 bases match TRBD2. There are 15 residues in the CDR3. Trimming removed 4 bases from V and 4 bases from J; junction bases left unmatched: 9. The germline V gene encodes CDR1 SGHRS and CDR2 YFSETQ.